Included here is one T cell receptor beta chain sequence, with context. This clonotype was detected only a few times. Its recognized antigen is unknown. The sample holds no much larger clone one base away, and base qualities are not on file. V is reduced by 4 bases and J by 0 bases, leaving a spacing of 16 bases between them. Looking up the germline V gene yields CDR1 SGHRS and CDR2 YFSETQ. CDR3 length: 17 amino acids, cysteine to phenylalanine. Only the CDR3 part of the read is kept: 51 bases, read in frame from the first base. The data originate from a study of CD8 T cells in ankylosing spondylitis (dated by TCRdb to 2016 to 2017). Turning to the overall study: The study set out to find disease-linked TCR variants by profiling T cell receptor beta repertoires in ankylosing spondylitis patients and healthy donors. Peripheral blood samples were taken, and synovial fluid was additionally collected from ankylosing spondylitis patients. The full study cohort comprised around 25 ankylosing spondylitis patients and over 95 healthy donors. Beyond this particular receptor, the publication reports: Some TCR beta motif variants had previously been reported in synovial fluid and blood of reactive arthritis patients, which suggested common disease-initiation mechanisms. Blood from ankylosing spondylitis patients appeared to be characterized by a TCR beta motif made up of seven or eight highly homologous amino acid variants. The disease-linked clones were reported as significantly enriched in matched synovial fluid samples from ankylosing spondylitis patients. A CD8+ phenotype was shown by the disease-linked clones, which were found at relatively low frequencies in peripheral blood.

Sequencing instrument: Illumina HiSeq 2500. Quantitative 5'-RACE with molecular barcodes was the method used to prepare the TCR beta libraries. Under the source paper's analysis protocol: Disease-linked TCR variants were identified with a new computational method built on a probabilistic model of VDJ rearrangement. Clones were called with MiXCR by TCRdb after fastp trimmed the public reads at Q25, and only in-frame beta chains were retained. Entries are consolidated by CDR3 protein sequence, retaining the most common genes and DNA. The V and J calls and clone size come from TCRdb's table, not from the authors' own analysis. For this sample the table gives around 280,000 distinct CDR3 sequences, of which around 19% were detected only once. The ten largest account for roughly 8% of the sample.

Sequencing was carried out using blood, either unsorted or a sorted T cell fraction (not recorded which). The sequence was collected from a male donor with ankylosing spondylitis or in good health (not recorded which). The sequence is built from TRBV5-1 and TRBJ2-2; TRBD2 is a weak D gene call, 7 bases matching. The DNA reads TGCGCCAGCAGCCCGAATGGGGGGGGCGCGAACACCGGGGAGCTGTTTTTT. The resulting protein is CASSPNGGGANTGELFF.